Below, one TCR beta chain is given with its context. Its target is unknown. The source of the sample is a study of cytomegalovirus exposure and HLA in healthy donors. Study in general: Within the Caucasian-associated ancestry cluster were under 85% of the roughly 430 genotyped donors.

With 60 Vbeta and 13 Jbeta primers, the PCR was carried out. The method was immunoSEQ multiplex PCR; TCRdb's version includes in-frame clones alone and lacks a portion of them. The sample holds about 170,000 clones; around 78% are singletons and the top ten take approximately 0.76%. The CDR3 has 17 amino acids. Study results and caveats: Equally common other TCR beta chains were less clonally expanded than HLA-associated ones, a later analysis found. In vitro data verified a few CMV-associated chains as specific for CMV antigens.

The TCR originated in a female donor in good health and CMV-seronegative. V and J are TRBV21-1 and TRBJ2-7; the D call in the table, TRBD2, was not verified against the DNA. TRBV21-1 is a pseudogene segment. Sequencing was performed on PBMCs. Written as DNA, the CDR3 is TGTGCCAGCAGCACCCGACTAGCGGGAGGGACCTGGTACGAGCAGTACTTC. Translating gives CASSTRLAGGTWYEQYF.